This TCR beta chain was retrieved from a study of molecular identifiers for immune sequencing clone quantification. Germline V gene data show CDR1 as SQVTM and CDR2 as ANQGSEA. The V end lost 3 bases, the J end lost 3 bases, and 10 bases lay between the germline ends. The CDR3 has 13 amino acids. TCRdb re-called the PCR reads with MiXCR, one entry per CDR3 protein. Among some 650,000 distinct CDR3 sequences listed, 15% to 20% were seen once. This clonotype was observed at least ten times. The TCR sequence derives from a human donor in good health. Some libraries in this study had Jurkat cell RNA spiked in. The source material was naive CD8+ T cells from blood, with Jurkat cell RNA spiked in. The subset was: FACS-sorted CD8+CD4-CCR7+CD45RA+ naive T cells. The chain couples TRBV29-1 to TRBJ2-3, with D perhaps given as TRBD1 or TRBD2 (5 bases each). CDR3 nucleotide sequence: TGCAGCGTTGACGTGGGGGTGACAGATACGCAGTATTTT. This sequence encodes CSVDVGVTDTQYF.